In this sample, the clone carrying this TCR beta chain turned up once. The antigen remains undetermined. Trimming cost V 5 bases and J 7 bases, with 14 bases left between them. Germline V gives CDR1 SEHNR, CDR2 FQNEAQ (reference sequence). The CDR3 has 14 residues. This entry belongs to a study of T cells in Graves' hyperthyroidism and ophthalmopathy. Overall study findings and caveats: A median 6.5 months before onset, the model predicted ophthalmopathy. The authors' 13 V-J model separated ophthalmopathy from stable hyperthyroidism.

Diagnostic decisions used clinical symptoms, serum thyroxine and TRAb, thyroid ultrasound and orbital computed tomography. It was RNA transcripts that yielded the amplified TCR beta CDR3 regions. Using the HTBI primer set, a first-round RT-PCR was run on the TCR CDR3. MiXCR, run by TCRdb on the multiplex PCR reads, gives a single entry per CDR3 protein. The sample lists about 610,000 distinct CDR3 sequences, under 60% occurring once. This clonotype was obtained from a woman aged 18-29 years with Graves' hyperthyroidism. Sequenced: peripheral blood or thyroid tissue (not recorded which). The V gene is TRBV7-9, the J gene TRBJ1-4; D uncertain. CDR3 sequence (DNA): TGTGCCAGCAGCATCTTTGCGGGGTGTGAAAAACTGTTTTTT. Translation: CASSIFAGCEKLFF.